This T cell receptor beta chain was sequenced for a study of OX40 agonist ivuxolimab in advanced cancers. Across the study: The study treated patients with ivuxolimab, an agonistic anti-OX40 (CD134) antibody.

The repertoire was sequenced with immunoSEQ multiplex PCR; TCRdb's copy has only in-frame clones and lacks some. The repertoire has 70,000 to 80,000 clones, 85% to 90% of them found once; the top ten carry roughly 0.98%. Trimming removed 5 bases from V and 5 bases from J; junction bases left unmatched: 10. This CDR3 has 16 amino acids. CDR1 SGHNT and CDR2 YENEEA come from the germline V gene. The starting material was CD4+ or CD8+ T cells sorted from blood, obtained in a trial of the OX40 agonist ivuxolimab. The chain is built from TRBV11-3 and TRBJ2-5; TRBD2 matches at 11 bases. The receptor was isolated from an adult with an advanced solid tumor such as melanoma, head and neck, liver or kidney cancer. The chain's CDR3 is CASSPSTSGKTETQYF. The CDR3, as DNA: TGTGCCAGCAGCCCATCGACTAGCGGGAAAACTGAGACCCAGTACTTC.